The clone carrying this T cell receptor beta chain occurred once. Its antigen remains unidentified. For CDR3 and TCR beta VDJ profiling, genomic DNA was the template used. TCRdb re-called the reads through MiXCR, storing one row per CDR3 protein. The sample records a few hundred thousand distinct CDR3 sequences, almost 35% being singletons. This sample is part of a study of CD8+CD57+ T cells in acquired aplastic anemia. For the study at large: The DNA of sorted CD4+ and CD8+ cells averaged roughly 3 ug.

The study, taken as a whole, reports: The same twenty-nine CD8+ CDR3 sequences occurred in patients and in controls.

Sequenced: sorted CD4+, CD8+, or CD8+CD57+ T cells (not recorded which) from PBMCs. The sequence was collected from a human donor in good health, serving as a control.

CDR3 bases: TGTGCCAGCAGGCCTCATCAGGGGAGCTACGAGCAGTACTTC. Amino acids: CASRPHQGSYEQYF. V gene TRBV2 combines with J gene TRBJ2-7; TRBD1 might be the D (6 bases). V lost 6 bases, J lost 3 bases, and 15 bases lay in between. CDR3 size: 14 residues. CDR1 and CDR2 (germline): SNHLY, FYNNEI.